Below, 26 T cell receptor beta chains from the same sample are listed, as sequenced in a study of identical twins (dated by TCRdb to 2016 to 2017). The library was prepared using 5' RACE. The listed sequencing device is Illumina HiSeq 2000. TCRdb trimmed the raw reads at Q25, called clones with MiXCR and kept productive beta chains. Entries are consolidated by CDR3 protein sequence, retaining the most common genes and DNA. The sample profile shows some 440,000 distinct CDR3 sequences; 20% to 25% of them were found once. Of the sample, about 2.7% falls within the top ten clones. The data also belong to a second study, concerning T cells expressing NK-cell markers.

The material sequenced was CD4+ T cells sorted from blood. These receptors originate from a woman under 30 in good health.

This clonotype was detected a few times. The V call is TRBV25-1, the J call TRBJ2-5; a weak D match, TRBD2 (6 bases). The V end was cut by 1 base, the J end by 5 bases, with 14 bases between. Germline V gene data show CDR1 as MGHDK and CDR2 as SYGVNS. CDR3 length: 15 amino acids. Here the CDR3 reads CASSESILRGETQYF. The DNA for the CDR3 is TGTGCCAGCAGTGAATCGATTCTCCGGGGGGAGACCCAGTACTTC.

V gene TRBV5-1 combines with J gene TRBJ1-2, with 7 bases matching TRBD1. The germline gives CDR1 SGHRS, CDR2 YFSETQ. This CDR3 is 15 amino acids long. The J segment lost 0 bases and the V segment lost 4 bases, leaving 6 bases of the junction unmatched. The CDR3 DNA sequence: TGCGCCAGCAGCGCGGGGACAGCTTCTAACTATGGCTACACCTTC. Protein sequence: CASSAGTASNYGYTF.

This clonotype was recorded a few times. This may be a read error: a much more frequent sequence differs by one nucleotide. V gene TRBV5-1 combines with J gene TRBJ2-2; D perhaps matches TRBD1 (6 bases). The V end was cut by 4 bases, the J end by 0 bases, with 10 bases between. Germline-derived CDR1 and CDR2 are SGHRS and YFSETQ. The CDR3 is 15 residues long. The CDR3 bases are TGCGCCAGCAGCCCCGGGACACCGAACACCGGGGAGCTGTTTTTT. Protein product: CASSPGTPNTGELFF. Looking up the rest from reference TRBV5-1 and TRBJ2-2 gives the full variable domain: KAGVTQTPRYLIKTRGQQVTLSCSPISGHRSVSWYQQTPGQGLQFLFEYFSETQRNKGNFPGRFSGRQFSNSRSEMNVSTLELGDSALYLCASSPGTPNTGELFFGEGSRLTVL.

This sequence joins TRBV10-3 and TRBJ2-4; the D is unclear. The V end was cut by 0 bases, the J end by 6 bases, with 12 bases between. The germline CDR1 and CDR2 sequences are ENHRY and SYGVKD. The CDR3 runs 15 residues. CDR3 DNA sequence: TGTGCCATCAGTGAGTCGTTGGTAAACGGAAACATTCAGTACTTC. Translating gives CAISESLVNGNIQYF.

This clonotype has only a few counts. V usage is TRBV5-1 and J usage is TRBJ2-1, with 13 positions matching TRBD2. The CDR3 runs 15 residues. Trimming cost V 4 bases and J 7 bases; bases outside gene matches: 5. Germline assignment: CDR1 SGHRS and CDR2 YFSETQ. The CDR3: CASSILAGGGNEQFF. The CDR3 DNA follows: TGCGCCAGCAGCATACTAGCGGGAGGGGGAAATGAGCAGTTCTTC.

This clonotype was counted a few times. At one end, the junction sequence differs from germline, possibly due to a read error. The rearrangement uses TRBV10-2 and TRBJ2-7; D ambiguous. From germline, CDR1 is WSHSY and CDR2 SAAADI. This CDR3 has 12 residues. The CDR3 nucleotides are TGCGCCAGCAGTGAGTTATACATCATGCCGCACTTC. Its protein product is CASSELYIMPHF.

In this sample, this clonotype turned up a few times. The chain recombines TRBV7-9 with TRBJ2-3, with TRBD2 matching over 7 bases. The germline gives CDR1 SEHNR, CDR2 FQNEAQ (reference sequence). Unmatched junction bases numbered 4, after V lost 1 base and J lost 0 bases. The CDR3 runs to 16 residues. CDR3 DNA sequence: TGTGCCAGCAGCTTAGGGACTAGAACCAGCACAGATACGCAGTATTTT. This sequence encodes CASSLGTRTSTDTQYF.

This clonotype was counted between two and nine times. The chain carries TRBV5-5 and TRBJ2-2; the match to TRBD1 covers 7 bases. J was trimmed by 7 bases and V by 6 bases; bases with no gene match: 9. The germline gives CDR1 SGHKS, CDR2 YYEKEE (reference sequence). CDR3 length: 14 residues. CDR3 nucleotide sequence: TGTGCCAGCACCCATTTGAGGGGGCACGGGGAGCTGTTTTTT. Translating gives CASTHLRGHGELFF.

This CDR3 reads CSAFYTGAGETQYF. CDR3 DNA: TGCAGTGCTTTTTACACGGGGGCGGGTGAGACCCAGTACTTC. The V gene is TRBV20-1, the J gene TRBJ2-5; tentatively, D is TRBD1 or TRBD2 (6 bases each). V dropped 5 bases and J dropped 5 bases, with 18 bases sitting between them. This CDR3 has 14 amino acids. The germline V gene has CDR1 DFQATT and CDR2 SNEGSKA (reference sequence).

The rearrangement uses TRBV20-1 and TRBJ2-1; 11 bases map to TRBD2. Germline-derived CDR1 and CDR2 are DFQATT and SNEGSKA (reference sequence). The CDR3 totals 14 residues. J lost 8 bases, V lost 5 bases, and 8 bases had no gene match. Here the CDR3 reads CSASHSGRVDEQFF. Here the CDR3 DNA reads TGCAGTGCTTCCCATAGCGGGAGGGTCGATGAGCAGTTCTTC.

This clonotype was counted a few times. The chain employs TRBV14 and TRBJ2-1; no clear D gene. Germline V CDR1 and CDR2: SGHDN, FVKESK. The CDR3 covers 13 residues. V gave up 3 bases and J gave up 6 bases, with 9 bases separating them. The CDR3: CASSQFPFNEQFF. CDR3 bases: TGTGCCAGCAGCCAGTTTCCCTTCAATGAGCAGTTCTTC.

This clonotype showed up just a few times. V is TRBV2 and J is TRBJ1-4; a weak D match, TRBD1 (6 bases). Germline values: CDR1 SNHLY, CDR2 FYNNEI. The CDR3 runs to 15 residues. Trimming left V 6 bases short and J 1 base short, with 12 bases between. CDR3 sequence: CASSVSGVTNEKLFF. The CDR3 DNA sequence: TGTGCCAGCAGCGTTTCAGGGGTAACTAATGAAAAACTGTTTTTT.

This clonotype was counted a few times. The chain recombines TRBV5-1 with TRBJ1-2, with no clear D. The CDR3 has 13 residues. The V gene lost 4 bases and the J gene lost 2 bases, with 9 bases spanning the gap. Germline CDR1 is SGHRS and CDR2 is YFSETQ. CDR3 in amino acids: CASSMDRNYGYTF. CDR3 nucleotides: TGCGCCAGCAGCATGGACCGAAACTATGGCTACACCTTC.

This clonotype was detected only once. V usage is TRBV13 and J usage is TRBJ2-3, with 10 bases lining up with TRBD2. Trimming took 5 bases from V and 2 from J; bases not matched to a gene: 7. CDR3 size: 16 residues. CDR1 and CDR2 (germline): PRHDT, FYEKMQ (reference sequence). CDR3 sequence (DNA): TGTGCCAGCAGCCAACGTACTAGCGGGAACACAGATACGCAGTATTTT. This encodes CASSQRTSGNTDTQYF.

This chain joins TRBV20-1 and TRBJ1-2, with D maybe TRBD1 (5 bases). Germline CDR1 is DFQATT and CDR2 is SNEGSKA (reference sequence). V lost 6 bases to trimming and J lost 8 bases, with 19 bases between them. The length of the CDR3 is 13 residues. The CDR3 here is CSAPRQGRDGYTF. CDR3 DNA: TGCAGTGCCCCTCGGCAGGGCCGGGACGGCTACACCTTC.

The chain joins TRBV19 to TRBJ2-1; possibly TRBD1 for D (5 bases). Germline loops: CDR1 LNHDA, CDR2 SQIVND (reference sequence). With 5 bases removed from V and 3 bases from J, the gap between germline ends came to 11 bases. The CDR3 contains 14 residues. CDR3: CASSFDSFYNEQFF. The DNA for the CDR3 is TGTGCCAGTAGTTTCGACAGCTTCTACAATGAGCAGTTCTTC.

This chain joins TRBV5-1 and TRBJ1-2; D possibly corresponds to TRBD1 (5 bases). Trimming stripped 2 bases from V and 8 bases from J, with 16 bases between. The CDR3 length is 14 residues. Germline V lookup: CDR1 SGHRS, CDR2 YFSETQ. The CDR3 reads CASSLDSIPGGYTF. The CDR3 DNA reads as TGCGCCAGCAGCTTAGACAGCATCCCAGGCGGCTACACCTTC.

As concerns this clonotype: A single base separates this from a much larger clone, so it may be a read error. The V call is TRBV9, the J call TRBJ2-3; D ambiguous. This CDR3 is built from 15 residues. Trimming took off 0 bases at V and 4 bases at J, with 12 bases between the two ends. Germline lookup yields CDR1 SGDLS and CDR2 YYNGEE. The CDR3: CASSVAAGYPDTQYF. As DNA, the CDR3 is TGTGCCAGCAGCGTAGCGGCAGGATACCCAGATACGCAGTATTTT.

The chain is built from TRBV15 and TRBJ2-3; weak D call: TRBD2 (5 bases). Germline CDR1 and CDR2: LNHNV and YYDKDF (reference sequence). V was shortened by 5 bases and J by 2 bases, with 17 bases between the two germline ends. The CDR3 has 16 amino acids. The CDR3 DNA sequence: TGTGCCACCAGCGGACGGGGTTGGGTAGACACAGATACGCAGTATTTT. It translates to CATSGRGWVDTDTQYF.

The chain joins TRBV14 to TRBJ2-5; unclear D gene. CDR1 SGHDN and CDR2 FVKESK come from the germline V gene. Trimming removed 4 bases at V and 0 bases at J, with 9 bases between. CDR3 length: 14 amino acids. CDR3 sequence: CASSPSANQETQYF. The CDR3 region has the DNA TGTGCCAGCAGCCCCAGTGCCAACCAAGAGACCCAGTACTTC.

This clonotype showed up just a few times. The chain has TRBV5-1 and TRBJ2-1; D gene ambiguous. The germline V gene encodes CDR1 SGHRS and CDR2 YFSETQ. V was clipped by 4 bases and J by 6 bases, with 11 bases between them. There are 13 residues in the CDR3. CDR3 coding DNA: TGCGCCAGCAGCATGGCACAGACCAATGAGCAGTTCTTC. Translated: CASSMAQTNEQFF.

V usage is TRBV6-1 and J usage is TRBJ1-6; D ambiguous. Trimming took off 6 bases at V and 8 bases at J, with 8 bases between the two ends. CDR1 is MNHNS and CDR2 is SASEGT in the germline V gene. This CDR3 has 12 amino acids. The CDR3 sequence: CASRYGDSPLHF. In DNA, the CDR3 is TGTGCCAGCAGATACGGTGATTCACCCCTCCACTTT.

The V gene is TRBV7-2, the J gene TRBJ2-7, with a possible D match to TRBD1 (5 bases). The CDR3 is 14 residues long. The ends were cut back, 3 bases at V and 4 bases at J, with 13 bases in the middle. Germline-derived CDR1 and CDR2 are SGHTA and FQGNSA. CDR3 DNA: TGTGCCAGCAGCTTGGAAGGGGTTAGGTACGAGCAGTACTTC. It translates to CASSLEGVRYEQYF.

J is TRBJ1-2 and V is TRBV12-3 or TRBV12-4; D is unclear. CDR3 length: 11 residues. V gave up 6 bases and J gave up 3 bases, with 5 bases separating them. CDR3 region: CASRSYYGYTF. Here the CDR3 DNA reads TGTGCCAGCAGGTCGTACTATGGCTACACCTTC.

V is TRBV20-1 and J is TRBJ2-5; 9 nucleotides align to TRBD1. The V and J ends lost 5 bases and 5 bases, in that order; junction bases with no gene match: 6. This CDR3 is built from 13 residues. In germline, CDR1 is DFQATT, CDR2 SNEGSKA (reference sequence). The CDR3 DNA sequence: TGCAGTGCTCAGGACAGGGGAGGTGAGACCCAGTACTTC. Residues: CSAQDRGGETQYF.

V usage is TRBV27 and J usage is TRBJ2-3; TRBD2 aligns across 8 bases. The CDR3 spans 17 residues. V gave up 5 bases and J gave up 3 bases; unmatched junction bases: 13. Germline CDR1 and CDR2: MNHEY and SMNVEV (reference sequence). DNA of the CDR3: TGTGCCAGCAGTCGAAGACCAGCGGGAGCGGCAACAGATACGCAGTATTTT. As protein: CASSRRPAGAATDTQYF.